Below, one T cell receptor (beta chain) is given with its context. V lost 2 bases to trimming and J lost 8 bases, with 12 bases between them. Germline CDR1 is KGHSH and CDR2 is LQKENI. The CDR3 length is 14 residues. This sample was taken from a study of T cell responses to AZD1222 COVID-19 vaccine. The table came from immunoSEQ multiplex PCR; TCRdb's copy has only in-frame clones and leaves some out. The top ten hold 1.9% of the sample, which has about 180,000 clones, about nine tenths seen once. Samples with a second dose at about 4 or about 12 weeks were pooled together. The specimen comprised peripheral blood, sampled 28 days after the second AZD1222 dose. The chain links TRBV18 to TRBJ1-4; D possibly corresponds to TRBD1 (5 bases). The source is an adult who received the AZD1222 COVID-19 vaccine. CDR3 DNA: TGTGCCAGCTCACCAAGGGGTGGAGAGGAAAAACTGTTTTTT. Its translation: CASSPRGGEEKLFF.